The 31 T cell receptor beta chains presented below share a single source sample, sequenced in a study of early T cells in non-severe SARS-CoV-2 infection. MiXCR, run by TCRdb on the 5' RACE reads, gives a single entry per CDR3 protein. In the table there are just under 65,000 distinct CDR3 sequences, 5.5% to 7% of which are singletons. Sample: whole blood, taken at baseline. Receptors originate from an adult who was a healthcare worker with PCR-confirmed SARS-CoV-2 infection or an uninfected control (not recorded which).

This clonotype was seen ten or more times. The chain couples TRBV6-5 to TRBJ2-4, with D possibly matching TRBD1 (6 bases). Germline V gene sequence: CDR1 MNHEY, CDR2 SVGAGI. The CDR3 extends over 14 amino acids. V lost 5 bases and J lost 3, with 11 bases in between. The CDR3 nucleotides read TGTGCCAGCAGTCTCAGGGGTGGCAAAAACATTCAGTACTTC. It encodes CASSLRGGKNIQYF.

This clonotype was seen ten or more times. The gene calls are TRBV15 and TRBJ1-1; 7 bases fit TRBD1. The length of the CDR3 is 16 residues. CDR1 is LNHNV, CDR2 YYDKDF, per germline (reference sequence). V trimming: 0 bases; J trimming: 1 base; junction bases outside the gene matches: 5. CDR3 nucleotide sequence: TGTGCCACCAGCAGAGAACCGGACAGGCAGAACACTGAAGCTTTCTTT. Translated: CATSREPDRQNTEAFF.

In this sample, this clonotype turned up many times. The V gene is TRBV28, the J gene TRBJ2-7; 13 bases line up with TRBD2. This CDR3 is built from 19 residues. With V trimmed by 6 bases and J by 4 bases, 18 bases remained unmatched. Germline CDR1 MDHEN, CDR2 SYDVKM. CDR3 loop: CASSQYYDRTSGSGYEQYF. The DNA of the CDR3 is TGTGCCAGCAGCCAATACTATGATCGGACTAGCGGGAGTGGATACGAGCAGTACTTC.

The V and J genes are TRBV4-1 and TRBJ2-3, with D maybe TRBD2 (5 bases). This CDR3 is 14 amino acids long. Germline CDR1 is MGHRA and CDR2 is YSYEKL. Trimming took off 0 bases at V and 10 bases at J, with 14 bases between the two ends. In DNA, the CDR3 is TGCGCCAGCAGCCAAGATGCGAGCGGAAGAGCGCAGTATTTT. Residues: CASSQDASGRAQYF.

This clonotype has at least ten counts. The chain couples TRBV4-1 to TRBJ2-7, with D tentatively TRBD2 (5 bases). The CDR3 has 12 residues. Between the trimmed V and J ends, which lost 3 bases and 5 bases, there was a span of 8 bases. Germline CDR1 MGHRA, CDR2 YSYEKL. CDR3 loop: CASSHMRDEQYF. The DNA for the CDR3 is TGCGCCAGCAGCCATATGAGGGACGAGCAGTACTTC.

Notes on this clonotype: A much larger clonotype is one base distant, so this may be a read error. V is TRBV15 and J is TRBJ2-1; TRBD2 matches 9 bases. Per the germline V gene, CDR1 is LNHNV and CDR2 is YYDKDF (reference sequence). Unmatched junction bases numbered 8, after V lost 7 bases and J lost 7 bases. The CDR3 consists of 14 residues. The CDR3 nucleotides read TGTGCCACCAAATGGGCGGGAGGGGTTAATGAGCAGTTCTTC. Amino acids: CATKWAGGVNEQFF.

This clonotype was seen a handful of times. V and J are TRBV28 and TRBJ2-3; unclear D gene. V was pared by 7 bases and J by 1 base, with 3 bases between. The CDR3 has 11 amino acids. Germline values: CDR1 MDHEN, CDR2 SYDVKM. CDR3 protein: CASTGTDTQYF. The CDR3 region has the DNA TGTGCCAGCACTGGCACAGATACGCAGTATTTT.

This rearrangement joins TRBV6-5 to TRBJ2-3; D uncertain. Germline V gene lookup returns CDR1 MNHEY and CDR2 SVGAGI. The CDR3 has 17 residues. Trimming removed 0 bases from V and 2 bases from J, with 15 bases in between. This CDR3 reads CASSYSGPGAFTDTQYF. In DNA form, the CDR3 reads TGTGCCAGCAGTTACTCAGGACCAGGAGCCTTCACAGATACGCAGTATTTT.

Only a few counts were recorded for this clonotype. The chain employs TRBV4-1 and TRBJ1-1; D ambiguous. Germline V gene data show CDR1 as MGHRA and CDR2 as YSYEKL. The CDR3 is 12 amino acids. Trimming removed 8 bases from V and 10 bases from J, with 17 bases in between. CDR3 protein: CASSAGRVVAFF. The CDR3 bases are TGCGCCAGCTCGGCAGGAAGAGTCGTAGCTTTCTTT.

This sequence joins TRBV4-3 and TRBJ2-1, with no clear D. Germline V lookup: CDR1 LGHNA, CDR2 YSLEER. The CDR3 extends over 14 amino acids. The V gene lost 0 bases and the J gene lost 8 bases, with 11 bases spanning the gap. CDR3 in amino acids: CASSQESRFDEQFF. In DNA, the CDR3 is TGCGCCAGCAGCCAAGAGAGCAGGTTTGATGAGCAGTTCTTC.

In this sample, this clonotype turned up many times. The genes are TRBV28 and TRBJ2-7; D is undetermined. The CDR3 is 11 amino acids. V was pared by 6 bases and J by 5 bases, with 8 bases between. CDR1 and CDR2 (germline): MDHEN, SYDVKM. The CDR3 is CASSRVDEQYF. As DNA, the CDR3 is TGTGCCAGCAGCCGGGTGGACGAGCAGTACTTC.

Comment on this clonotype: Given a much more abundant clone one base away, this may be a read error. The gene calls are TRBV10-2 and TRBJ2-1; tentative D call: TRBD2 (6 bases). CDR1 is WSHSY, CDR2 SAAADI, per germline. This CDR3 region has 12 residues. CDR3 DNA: TGCGCCAGCAGGGCTAGCGTCAATAAGCAGTTCTTC. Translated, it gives CASRASVNKQFF.

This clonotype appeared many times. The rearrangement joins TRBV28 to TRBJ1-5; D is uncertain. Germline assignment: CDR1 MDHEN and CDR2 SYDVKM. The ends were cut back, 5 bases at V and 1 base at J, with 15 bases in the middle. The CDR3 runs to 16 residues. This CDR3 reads CASSRFGGRSNQPQHF. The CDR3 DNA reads TGTGCCAGCAGTAGGTTCGGAGGCAGGAGCAATCAGCCCCAGCATTTT.

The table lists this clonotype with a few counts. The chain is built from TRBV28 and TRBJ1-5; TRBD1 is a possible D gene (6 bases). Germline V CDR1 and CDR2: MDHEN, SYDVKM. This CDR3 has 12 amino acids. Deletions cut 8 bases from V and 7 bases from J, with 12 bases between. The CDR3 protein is CASPGTHQPQHF. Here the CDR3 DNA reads TGTGCCAGCCCCGGGACACACCAGCCCCAGCATTTT.

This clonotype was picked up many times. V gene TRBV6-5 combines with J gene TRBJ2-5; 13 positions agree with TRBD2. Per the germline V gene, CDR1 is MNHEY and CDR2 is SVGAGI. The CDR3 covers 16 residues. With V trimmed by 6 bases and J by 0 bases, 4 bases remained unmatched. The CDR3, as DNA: TGTGCCAGCAGAAGACTAGCGGGAGGTAACCAAGAGACCCAGTACTTC. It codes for CASRRLAGGNQETQYF.

The chain's CDR3 is CASSPRGSGSAVTGELFF. The CDR3 DNA is TGTGCCAGCAGCCCCCGGGGTAGCGGGAGTGCGGTCACCGGGGAGCTGTTTTTT. V gene TRBV4-2 combines with J gene TRBJ2-2, with 9 bases matching TRBD2. In germline, CDR1 is LGHNA, CDR2 YNFKEQ. V dropped 4 bases and J dropped 4; count of bases not matched to a gene: 13. CDR3 length equals 18 residues.

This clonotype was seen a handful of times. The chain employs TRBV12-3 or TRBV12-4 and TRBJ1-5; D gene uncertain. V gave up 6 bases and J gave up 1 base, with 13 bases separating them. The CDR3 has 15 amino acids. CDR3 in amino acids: CASSRAGYSNQPQHF. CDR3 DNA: TGTGCCAGCAGCCGGGCCGGGTACAGCAATCAGCCCCAGCATTTT.

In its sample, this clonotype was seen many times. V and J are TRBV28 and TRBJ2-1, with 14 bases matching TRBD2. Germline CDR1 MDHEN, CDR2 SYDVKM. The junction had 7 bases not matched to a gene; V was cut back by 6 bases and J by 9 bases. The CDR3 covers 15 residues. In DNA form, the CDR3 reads TGTGCCAGCAGATTAGGGACTAGCGGGAGTGGTGAGCAGTTCTTC. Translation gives CASRLGTSGSGEQFF. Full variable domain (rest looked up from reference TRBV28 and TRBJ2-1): DVKVTQSSRYLVKRTGEKVFLECVQDMDHENMFWYRQDPGLGLRLIYFSYDVKMKEKGDIPEGYSVSREKKERFSLILESASTNQTSMYLCASRLGTSGSGEQFFGPGTRLTVL.

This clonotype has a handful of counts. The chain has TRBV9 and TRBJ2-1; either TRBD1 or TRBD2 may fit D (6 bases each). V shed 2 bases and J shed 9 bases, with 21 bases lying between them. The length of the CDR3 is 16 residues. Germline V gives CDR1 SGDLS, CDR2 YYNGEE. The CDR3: CASSVSPGGGSGEQFF. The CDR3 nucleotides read TGTGCCAGCAGCGTCTCACCCGGAGGGGGTAGTGGTGAGCAGTTCTTC.

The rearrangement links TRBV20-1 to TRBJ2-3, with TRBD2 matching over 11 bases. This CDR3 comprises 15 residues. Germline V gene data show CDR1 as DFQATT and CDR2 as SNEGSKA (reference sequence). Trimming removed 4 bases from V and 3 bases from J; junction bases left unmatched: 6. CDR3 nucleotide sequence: TGCAGTGCTACACAGACTAGCGGGGTAACAGATACGCAGTATTTT. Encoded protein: CSATQTSGVTDTQYF.

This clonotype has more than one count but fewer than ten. The CDR3 region has the DNA TGTGCCAGCAGTCTTAAAGGACACCCGCCTCAGCCCCAGCATTTT. This sequence encodes CASSLKGHPPQPQHF. The chain combines TRBV6-5 with TRBJ1-5; D possibly corresponds to TRBD1 (5 bases). V was clipped by 5 bases and J by 6 bases, with 17 bases between them. In germline, CDR1 is MNHEY, CDR2 SVGAGI. The length of the CDR3 is 15 residues.

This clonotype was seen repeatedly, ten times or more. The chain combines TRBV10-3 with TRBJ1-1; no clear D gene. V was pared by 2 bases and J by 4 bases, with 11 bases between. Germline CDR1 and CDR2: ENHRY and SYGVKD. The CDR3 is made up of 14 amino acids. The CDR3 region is CAISENPRSTEAFF. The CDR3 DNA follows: TGTGCCATCAGTGAGAACCCCCGCAGCACTGAAGCTTTCTTT.

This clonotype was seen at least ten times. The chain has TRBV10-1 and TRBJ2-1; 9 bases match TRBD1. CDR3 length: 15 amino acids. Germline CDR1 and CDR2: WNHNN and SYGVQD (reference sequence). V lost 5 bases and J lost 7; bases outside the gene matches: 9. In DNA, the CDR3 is TGCGCCAGCAGTCTTGGACAGGGGCTCAGTAATGAGCAGTTCTTC. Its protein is CASSLGQGLSNEQFF.

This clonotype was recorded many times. This chain's CDR3 is CATSDPTGGNQPQHF. The CDR3 DNA sequence: TGTGCCACCAGTGACCCTACAGGGGGCAATCAGCCCCAGCATTTT. The genes are TRBV24-1 and TRBJ1-5; 7 bases align to TRBD1. This CDR3 has 15 amino acids. After removal of 4 bases from V and 2 bases from J, the junction contained 4 bases not matched to a gene. The germline V gene encodes CDR1 KGHDR and CDR2 SFDVKD.

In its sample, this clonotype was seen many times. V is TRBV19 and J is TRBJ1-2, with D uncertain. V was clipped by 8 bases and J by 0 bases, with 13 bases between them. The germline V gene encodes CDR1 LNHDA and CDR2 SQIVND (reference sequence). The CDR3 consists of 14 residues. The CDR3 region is CASQTLDANYGYTF. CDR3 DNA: TGTGCCAGTCAAACGTTGGACGCTAACTATGGCTACACCTTC.

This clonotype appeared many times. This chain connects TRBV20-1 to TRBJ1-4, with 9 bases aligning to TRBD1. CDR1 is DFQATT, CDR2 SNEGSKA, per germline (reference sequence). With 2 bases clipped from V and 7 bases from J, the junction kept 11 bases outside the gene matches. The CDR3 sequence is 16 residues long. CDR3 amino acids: CSARPGQGTFGEKLFF. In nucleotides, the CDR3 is TGCAGTGCTAGACCGGGACAGGGTACTTTCGGTGAAAAACTGTTTTTT.

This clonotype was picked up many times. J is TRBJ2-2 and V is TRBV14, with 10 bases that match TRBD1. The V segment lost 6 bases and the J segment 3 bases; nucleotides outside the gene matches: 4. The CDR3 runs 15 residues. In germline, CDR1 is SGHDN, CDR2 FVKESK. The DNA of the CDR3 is TGTGCCAGCAGTCGACAGGGGGCTGACACCGGGGAGCTGTTTTTT. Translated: CASSRQGADTGELFF. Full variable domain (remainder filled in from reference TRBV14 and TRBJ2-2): EAGVTQFPSHSVIEKGQTVTLRCDPISGHDNLYWYRRVMGKEIKFLLHFVKESKQDESGMPNNRFLAERTGGTYSTLKVQPAELEDSGVYFCASSRQGADTGELFFGEGSRLTVL.

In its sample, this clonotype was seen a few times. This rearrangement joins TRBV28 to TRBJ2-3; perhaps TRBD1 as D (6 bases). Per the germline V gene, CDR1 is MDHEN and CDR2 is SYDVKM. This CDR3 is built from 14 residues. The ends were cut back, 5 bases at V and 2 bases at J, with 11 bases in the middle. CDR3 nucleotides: TGTGCCAGCAGTGTGGACAGTTTCACAGATACGCAGTATTTT. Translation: CASSVDSFTDTQYF.

The CDR3 nucleotides read TGTGCCAGCAGTTTAGCGCATATGGGCACTGAAGCTTTCTTT. Its translation is CASSLAHMGTEAFF. The genes are TRBV12-3 or TRBV12-4 and TRBJ1-1; D is unclear. V was trimmed by 0 bases and J by 4 bases, leaving 9 bases between them. This CDR3 is built from 14 residues.

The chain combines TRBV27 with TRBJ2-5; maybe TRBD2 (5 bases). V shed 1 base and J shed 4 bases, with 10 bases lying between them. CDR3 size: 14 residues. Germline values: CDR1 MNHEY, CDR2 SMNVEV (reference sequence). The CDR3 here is CASSLLSRGETQYF. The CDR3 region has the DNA TGTGCCAGCAGTTTATTATCACGGGGAGAGACCCAGTACTTC.

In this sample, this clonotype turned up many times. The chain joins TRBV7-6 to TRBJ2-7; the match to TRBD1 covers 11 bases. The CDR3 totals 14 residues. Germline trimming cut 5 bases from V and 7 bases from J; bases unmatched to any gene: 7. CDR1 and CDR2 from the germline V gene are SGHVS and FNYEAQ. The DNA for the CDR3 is TGTGCCAGCAGCACCGGGACAGGGGGGTGGGAGCAGTACTTC. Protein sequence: CASSTGTGGWEQYF.